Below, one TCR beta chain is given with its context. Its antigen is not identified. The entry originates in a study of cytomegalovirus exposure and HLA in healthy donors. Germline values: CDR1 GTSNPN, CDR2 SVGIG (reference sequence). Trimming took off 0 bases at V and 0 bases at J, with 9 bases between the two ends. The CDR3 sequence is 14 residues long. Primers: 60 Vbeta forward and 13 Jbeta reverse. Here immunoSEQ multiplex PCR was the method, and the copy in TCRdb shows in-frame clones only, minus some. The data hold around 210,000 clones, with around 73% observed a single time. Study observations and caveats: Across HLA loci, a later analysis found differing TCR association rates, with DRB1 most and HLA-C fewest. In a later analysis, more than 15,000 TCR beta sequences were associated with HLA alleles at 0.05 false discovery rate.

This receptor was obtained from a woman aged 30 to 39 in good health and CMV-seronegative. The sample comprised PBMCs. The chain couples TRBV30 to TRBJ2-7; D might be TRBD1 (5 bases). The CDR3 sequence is CAWSVTENSYEQYF. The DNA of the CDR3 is TGTGCCTGGAGTGTGACAGAGAACTCCTACGAGCAGTACTTC. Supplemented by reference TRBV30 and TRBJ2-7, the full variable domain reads SQTIHQWPATLVQPVGSPLSLECTVEGTSNPNLYWYRQAAGRGLQLLFYSVGIGQISSEVPQNLSASRPQDRQFILSSKKLLLSDSGFYLCAWSVTENSYEQYFGPGTRLTVT.